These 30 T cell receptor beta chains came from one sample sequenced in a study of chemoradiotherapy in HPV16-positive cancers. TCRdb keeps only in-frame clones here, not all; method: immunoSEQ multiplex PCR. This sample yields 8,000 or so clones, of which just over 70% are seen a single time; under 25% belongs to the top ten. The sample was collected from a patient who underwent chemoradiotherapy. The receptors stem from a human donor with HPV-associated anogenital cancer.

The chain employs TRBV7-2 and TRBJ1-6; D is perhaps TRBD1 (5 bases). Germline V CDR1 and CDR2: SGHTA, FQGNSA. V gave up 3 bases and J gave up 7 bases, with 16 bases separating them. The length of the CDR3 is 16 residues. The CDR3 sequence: CASSLQGRFENSPLHF. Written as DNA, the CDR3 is TGTGCCAGCAGCTTGCAGGGAAGGTTCGAGAATTCACCCCTCCACTTT.

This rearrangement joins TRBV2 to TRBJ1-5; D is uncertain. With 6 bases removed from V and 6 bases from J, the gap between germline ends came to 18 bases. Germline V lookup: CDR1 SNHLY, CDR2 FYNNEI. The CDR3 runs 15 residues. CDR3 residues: CASSGVGTASQPQHF. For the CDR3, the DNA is TGTGCCAGCAGCGGTGTCGGCACAGCGTCTCAGCCCCAGCATTTT.

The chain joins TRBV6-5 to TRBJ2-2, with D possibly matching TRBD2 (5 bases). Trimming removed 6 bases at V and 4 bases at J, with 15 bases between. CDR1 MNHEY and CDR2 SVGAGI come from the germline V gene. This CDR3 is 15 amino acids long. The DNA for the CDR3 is TGTGCCAGCAGGCCTGGTTGGGGAGTCACCGGGGAGCTGTTTTTT. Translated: CASRPGWGVTGELFF.

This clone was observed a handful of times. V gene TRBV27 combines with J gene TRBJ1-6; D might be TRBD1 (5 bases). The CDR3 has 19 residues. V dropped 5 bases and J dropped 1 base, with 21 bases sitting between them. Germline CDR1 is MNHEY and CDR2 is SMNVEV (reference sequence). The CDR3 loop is CASSLDRDGRISYNSPLHF. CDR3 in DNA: TGTGCCAGCAGTCTTGACCGGGACGGAAGAATATCCTATAATTCACCCCTCCACTTT.

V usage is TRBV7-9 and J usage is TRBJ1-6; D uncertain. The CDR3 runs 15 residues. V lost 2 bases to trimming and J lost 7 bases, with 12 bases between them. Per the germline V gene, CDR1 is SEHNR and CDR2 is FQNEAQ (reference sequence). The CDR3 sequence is CASSLPIMGNSPLHF. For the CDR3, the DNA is TGTGCCAGCAGCTTACCTATAATGGGGAATTCACCCCTCCACTTT.

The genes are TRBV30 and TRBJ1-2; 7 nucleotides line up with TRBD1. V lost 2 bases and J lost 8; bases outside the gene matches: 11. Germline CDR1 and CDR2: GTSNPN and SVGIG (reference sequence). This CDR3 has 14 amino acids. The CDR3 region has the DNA TGTGCCTGGAGTCATTTAAGGAACAGGGGAGGCTACACCTTC. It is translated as CAWSHLRNRGGYTF. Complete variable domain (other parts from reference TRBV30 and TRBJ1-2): SQTIHQWPATLVQPVGSPLSLECTVEGTSNPNLYWYRQAAGRGLQLLFYSVGIGQISSEVPQNLSASRPQDRQFILSSKKLLLSDSGFYLCAWSHLRNRGGYTFGSGTRLTVV.

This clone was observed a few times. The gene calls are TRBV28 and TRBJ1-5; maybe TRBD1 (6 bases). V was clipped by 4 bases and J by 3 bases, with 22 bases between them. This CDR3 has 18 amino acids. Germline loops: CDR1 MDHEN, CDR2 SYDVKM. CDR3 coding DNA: TGTGCCAGCAGTTCGGTGTGGGGGTTCACAGGGACCAATCAGCCCCAGCATTTT. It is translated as CASSSVWGFTGTNQPQHF.

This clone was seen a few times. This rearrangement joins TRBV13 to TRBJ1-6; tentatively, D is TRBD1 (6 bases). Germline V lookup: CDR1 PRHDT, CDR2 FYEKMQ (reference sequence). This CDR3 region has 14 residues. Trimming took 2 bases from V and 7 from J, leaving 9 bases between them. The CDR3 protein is CASSLLQGNSPLHF. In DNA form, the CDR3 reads TGTGCCAGCAGCTTATTACAGGGAAATTCACCCCTCCACTTT.

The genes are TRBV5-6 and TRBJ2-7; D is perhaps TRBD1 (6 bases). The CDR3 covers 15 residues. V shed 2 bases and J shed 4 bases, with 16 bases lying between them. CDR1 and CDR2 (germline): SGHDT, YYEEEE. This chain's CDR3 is CASSFDGQFPYEQYF. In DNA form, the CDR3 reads TGTGCCAGCAGCTTCGACGGACAGTTTCCGTACGAGCAGTACTTC.

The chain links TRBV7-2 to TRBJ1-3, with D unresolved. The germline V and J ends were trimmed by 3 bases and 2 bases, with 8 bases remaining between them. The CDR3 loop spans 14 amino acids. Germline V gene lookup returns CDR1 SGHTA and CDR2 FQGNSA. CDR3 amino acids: CASSLAGPGNTIYF. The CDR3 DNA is TGTGCCAGCAGCTTGGCAGGTCCTGGAAACACCATATATTTT.

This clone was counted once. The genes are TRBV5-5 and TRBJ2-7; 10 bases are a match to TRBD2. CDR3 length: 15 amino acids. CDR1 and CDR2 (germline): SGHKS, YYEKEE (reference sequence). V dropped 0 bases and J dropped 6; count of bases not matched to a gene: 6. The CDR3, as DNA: TGTGCCAGCAGCTTGGGGGCTAGCGGGAGTCTCGAGCAGTACTTC. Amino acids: CASSLGASGSLEQYF.

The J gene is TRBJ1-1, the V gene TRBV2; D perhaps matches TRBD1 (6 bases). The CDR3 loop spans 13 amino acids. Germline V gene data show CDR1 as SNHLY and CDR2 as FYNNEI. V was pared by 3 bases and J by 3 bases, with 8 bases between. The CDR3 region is CASSDDRHTEAFF. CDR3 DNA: TGTGCCAGCAGTGACGACAGGCACACTGAAGCTTTCTTT. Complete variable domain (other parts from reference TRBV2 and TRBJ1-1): EPEVTQTPSHQVTQMGQEVILRCVPISNHLYFYWYRQILGQKVEFLVSFYNNEISEKSEIFDDQFSVERPDGSNFTLKIRSTKLEDSAMYFCASSDDRHTEAFFGQGTRLTVV.

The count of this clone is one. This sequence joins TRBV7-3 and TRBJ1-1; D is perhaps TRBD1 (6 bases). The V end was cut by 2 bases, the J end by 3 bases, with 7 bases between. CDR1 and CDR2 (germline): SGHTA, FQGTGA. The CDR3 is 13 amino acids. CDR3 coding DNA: TGTGCCAGCAGCTTACAGGGGTACACTGAAGCTTTCTTT. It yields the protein CASSLQGYTEAFF.

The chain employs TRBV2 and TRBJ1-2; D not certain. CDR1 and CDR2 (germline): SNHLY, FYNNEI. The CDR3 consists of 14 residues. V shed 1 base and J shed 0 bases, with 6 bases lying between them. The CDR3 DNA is TGTGCCAGCAGTGAAGAGTTAGCTAACTATGGCTACACCTTC. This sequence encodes CASSEELANYGYTF.

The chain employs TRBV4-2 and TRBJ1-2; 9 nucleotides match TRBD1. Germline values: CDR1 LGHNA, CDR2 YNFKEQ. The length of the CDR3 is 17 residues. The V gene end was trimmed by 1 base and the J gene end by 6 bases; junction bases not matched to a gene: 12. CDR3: CASSQGDNRDRVNGYTF. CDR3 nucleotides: TGTGCCAGCAGCCAAGGAGACAACCGGGACAGGGTGAATGGCTACACCTTC.

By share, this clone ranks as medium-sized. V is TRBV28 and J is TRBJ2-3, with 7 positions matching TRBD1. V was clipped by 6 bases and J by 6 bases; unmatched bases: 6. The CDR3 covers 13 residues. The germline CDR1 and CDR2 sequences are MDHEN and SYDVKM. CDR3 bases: TGTGCCAGCAGACGAACAGGGGCCGATACGCAGTATTTT. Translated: CASRRTGADTQYF.

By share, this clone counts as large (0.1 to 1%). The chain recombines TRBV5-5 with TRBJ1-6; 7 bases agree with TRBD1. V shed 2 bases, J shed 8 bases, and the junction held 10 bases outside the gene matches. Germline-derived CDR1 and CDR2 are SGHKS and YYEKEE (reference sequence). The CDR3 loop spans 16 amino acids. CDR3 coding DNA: TGTGCCAGCAGCTTAGCCGACAGGGACGGTGATTCACCCCTCCACTTT. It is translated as CASSLADRDGDSPLHF.

In DNA, the CDR3 is TGTGCCATCAGTGAGTTGGGAGACTGGCGAAACGAGCAGTACTTC. It is translated as CAISELGDWRNEQYF. The chain combines TRBV10-3 with TRBJ2-7; D may be TRBD2 (5 bases). The V end was cut by 1 base, the J end by 5 bases, with 15 bases between. The CDR3 length is 15 residues. Germline CDR1 is ENHRY and CDR2 is SYGVKD.

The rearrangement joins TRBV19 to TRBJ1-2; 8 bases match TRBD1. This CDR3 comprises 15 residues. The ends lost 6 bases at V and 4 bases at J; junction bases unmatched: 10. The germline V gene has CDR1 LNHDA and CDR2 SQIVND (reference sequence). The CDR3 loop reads CASRITTGVSYGYTF. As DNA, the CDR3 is TGTGCCAGTAGGATAACGACAGGGGTTTCCTATGGCTACACCTTC.

The CDR3 DNA reads TGTGCCAGCAGCCAAGATGCAGGGCGTGAAAAACTGTTTTTT. Residues: CASSQDAGREKLFF. This chain uses TRBV4-2 with TRBJ1-4; the D gene is possibly TRBD1 (5 bases). The CDR3 is made up of 14 amino acids. V was trimmed by 0 bases and J by 7 bases, leaving 9 bases between them. Germline-derived CDR1 and CDR2 are LGHNA and YNFKEQ.

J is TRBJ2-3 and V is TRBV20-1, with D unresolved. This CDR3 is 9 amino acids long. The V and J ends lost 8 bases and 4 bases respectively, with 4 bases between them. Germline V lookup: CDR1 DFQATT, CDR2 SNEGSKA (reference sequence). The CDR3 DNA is TGCAGTAGCGCAGATACGCAGTATTTT. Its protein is CSSADTQYF.

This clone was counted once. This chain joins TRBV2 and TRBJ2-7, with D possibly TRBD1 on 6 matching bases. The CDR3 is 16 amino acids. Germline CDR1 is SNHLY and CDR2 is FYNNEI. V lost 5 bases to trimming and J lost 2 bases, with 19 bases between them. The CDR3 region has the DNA TGTGCCAGCAGTAGTCGAGAGGGGGTTCCCCCCTACGAGCAGTACTTC. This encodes CASSSREGVPPYEQYF.

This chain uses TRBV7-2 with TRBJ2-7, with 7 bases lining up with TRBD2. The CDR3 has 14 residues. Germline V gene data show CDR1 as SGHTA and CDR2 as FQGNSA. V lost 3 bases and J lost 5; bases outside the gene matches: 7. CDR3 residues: CASSLGPAGNEQYF. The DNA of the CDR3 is TGTGCCAGCAGCTTGGGTCCAGCGGGGAACGAGCAGTACTTC.

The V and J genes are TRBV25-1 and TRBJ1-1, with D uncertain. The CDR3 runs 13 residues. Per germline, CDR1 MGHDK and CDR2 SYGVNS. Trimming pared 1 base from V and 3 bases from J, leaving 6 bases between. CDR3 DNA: TGTGCCAGCAGTGAATGGGGTTACACTGAAGCTTTCTTT. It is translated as CASSEWGYTEAFF.

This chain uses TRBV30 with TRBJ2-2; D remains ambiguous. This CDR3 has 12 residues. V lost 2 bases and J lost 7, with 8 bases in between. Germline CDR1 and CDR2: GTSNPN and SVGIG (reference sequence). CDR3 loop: CAWSFQDGELFF. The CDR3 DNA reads TGTGCCTGGAGTTTCCAGGACGGGGAGCTGTTTTTT.

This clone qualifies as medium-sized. The CDR3 reads CASSHPRAHEQYF. The CDR3, as DNA: TGTGCCAGCAGCCATCCGAGGGCCCACGAGCAGTACTTC. The rearrangement uses TRBV14 and TRBJ2-7; the D gene is possibly TRBD2 (5 bases). The CDR3 totals 13 residues. Trimming left V 3 bases short and J 5 bases short, with 11 bases between. Germline V gene lookup returns CDR1 SGHDN and CDR2 FVKESK.

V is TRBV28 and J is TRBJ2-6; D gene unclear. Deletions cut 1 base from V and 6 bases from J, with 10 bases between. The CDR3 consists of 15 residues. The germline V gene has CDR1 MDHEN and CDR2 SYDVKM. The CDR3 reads CASSLYRAEANVLTF. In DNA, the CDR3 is TGTGCCAGCAGTTTATATAGGGCCGAGGCCAACGTCCTGACTTTC.

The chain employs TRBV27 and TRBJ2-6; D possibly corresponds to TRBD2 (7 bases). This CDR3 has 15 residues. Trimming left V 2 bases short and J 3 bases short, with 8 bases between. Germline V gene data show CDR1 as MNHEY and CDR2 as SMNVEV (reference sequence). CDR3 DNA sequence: TGTGCCAGCAGTTTAAGGGGGGGTGGGGCCAACGTCCTGACTTTC. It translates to CASSLRGGGANVLTF.

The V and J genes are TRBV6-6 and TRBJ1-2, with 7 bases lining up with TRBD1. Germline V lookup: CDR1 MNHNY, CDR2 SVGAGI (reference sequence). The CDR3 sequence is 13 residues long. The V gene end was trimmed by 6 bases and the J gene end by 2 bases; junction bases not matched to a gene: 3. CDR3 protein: CASSLTGNYGYTF. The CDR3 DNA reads TGTGCCAGCAGCCTGACAGGGAACTATGGCTACACCTTC.

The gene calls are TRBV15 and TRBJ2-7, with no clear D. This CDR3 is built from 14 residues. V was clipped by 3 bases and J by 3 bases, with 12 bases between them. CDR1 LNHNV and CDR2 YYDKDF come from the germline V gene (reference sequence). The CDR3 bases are TGTGCCACCAGCAGCTCTGTCACGTACTACGAGCAGTACTTC. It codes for CATSSSVTYYEQYF.